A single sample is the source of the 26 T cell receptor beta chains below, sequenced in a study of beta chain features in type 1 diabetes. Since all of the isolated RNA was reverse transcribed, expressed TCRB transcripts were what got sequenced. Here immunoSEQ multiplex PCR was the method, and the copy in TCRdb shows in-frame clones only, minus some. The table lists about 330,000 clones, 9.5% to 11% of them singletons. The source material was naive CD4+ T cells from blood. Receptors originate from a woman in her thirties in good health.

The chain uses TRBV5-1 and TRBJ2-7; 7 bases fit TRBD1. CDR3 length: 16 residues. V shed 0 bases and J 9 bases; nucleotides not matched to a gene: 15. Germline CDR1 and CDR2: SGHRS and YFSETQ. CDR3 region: CASSLGSQGLYTMQYF. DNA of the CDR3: TGCGCCAGCAGCTTGGGATCACAGGGGTTATATACGATGCAGTACTTC.

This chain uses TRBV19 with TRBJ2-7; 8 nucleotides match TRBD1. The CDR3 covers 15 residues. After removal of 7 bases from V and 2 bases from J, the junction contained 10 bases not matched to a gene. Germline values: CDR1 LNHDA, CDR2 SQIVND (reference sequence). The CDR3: CASMLSGTGAYEQYF. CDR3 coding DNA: TGTGCCAGTATGCTCTCCGGGACAGGAGCCTACGAGCAGTACTTC.

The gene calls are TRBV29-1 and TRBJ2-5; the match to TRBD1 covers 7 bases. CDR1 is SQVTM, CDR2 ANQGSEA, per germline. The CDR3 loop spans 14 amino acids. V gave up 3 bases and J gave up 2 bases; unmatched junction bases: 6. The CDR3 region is CSVETDRVQETQYF. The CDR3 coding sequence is TGCAGCGTTGAGACTGACAGGGTACAAGAGACCCAGTACTTC.

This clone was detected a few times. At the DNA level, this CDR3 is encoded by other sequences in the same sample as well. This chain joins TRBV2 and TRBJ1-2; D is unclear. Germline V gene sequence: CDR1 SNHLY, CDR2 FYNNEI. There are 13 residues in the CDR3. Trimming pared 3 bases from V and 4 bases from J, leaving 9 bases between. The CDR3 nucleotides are TGTGCCAGCAGTGAGGTCAGAGGCTATGGCTACACCTTC. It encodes CASSEVRGYGYTF.

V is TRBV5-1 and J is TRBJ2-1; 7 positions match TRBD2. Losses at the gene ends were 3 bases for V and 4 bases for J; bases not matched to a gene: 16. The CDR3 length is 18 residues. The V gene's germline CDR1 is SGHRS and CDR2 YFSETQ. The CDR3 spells CASSSPSKLAEHYNEQFF. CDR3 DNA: TGCGCCAGCAGCTCGCCCTCTAAGCTAGCGGAGCATTACAATGAGCAGTTCTTC.

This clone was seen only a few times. The CDR3 reads CASSLAGGREWHF. The CDR3, as DNA: TGTGCCAGCAGCTTGGCCGGGGGGAGGGAGTGGCATTTT. The chain has TRBV5-4 and TRBJ1-5; perhaps TRBD1 as D (5 bases). This CDR3 has 13 residues. V was pared by 0 bases and J by 15 bases, with 16 bases between. Per the germline V gene, CDR1 is SGHNT and CDR2 is YYREEE (reference sequence).

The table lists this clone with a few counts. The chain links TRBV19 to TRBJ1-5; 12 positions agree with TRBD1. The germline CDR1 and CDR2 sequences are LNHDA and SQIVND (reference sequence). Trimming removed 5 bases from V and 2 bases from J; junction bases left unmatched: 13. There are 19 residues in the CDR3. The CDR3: CASSPRPGTGGMGNQPQHF. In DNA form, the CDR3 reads TGTGCCAGTAGTCCCCGTCCCGGGACAGGGGGCATGGGCAATCAGCCCCAGCATTTT.

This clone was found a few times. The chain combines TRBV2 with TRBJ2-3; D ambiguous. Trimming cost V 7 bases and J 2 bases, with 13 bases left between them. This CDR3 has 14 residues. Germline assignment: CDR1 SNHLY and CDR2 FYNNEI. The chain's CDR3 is CASTLRWATDTQYF. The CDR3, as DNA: TGTGCCAGCACGCTCCGGTGGGCCACAGATACGCAGTATTTT. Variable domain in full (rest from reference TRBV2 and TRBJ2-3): EPEVTQTPSHQVTQMGQEVILRCVPISNHLYFYWYRQILGQKVEFLVSFYNNEISEKSEIFDDQFSVERPDGSNFTLKIRSTKLEDSAMYFCASTLRWATDTQYFGPGTRLTVL.

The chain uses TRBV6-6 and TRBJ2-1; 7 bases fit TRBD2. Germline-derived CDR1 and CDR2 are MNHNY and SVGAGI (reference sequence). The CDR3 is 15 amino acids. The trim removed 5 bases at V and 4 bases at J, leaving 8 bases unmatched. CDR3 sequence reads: CASSPGGNPYNEQFF. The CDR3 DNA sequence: TGTGCCAGCAGTCCCGGGGGGAACCCTTACAATGAGCAGTTCTTC.

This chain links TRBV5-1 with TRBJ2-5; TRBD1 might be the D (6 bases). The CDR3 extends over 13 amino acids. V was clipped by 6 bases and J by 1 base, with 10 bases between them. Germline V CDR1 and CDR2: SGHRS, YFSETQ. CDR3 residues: CASTETGQETQYF. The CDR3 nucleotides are TGCGCCAGCACCGAGACAGGCCAAGAGACCCAGTACTTC.

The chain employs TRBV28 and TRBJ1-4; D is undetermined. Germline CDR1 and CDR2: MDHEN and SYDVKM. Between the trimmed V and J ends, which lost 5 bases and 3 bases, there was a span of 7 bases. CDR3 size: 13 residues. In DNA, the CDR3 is TGTGCCAGCAGTGCAGGTTCTAATGAAAAACTGTTTTTT. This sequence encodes CASSAGSNEKLFF.

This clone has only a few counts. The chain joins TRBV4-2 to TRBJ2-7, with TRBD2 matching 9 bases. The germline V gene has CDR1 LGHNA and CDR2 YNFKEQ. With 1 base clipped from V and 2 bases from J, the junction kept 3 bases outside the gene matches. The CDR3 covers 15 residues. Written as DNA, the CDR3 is TGTGCCAGCAGCCAAGCGACTAGCGGCACCTACGAGCAGTACTTC. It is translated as CASSQATSGTYEQYF.

The CDR3 spells CASSRASAGVDNEQFF. CDR3 nucleotides: TGCGCCAGCAGCCGAGCTAGCGCGGGGGTTGACAATGAGCAGTTCTTC. This chain connects TRBV4-3 to TRBJ2-1, with TRBD2 matching 7 bases. Germline CDR1 reads LGHNA; CDR2 reads YSLEER. The CDR3 is 16 residues long. The J segment lost 5 bases and the V segment lost 4 bases, leaving 11 bases of the junction unmatched.

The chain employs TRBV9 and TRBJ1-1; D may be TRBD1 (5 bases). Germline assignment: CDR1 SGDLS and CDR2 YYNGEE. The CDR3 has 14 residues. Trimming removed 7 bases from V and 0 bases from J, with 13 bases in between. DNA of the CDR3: TGTGCCAGCGGGGCGGTTGCGATGAACACTGAAGCTTTCTTT. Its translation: CASGAVAMNTEAFF.

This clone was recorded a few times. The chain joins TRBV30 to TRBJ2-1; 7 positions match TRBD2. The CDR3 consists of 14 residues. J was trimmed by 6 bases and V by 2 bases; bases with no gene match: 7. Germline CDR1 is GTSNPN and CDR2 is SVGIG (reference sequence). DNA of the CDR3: TGTGCCTGGAGTTCCGGGAGGACTTTCAATGAGCAGTTCTTC. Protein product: CAWSSGRTFNEQFF.

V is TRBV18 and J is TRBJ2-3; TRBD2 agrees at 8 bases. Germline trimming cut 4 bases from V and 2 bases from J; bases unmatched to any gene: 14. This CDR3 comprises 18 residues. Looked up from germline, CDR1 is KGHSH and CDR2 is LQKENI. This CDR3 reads CASSLFEQGGRTTDTQYF. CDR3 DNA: TGTGCCAGCTCACTCTTTGAGCAAGGCGGGAGGACCACAGATACGCAGTATTTT. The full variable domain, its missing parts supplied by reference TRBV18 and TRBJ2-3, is NAGVMQNPRHLVRRRGQEARLRCSPMKGHSHVYWYRQLPEEGLKFMVYLQKENIIDESGMPKERFSAEFPKEGPSILRIQQVVRGDSAAYFCASSLFEQGGRTTDTQYFGPGTRLTVL.

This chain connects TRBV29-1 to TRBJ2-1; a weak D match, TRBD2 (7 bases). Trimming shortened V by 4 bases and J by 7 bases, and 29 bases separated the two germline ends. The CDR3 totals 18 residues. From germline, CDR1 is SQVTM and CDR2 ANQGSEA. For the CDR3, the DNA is TGCAGCGTTGCGCCCTGGGGGCGGGAGATGGCCACAAGGAATGAGCAGTTCTTC. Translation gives CSVAPWGREMATRNEQFF.

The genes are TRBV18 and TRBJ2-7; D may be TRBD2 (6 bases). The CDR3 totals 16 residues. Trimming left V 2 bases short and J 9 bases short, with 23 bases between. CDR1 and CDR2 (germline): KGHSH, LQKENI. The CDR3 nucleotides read TGTGCCAGCTCACCATTGGCGGACGGGGGAGGTTTAGGGCAGTACTTC. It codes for CASSPLADGGGLGQYF.

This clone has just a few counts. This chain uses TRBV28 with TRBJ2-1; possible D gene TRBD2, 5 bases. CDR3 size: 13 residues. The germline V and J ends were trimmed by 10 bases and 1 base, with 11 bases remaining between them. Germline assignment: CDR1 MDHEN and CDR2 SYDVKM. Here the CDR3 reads CATRGTSYNEQFF. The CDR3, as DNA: TGTGCCACCCGGGGTACGTCCTACAATGAGCAGTTCTTC.

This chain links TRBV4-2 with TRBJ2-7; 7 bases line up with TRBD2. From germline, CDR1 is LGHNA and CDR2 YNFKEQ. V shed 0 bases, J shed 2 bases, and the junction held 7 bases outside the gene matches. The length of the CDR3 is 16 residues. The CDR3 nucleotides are TGTGCCAGCAGCCAAGAGGGGGGGGAGGCGGCCTACGAGCAGTACTTC. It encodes CASSQEGGEAAYEQYF.

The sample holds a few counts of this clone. The CDR3 sequence is CASSPWTSANYNEQFF. The CDR3 DNA reads as TGTGCCAGCTCACCATGGACTAGCGCGAACTACAATGAGCAGTTCTTC. This chain joins TRBV18 and TRBJ2-1, with 9 bases aligning to TRBD2. Germline V gives CDR1 KGHSH, CDR2 LQKENI. This CDR3 is 16 amino acids long. Unmatched junction bases numbered 5, after V lost 2 bases and J lost 3 bases.

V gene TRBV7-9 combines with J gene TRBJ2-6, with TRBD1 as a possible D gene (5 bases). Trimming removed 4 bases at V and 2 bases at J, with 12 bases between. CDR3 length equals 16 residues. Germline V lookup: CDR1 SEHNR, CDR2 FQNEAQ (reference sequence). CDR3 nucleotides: TGTGCCAGCAGCTCCCTCCTAGGGGCTGGGGCCAACGTCCTGACTTTC. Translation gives CASSSLLGAGANVLTF.

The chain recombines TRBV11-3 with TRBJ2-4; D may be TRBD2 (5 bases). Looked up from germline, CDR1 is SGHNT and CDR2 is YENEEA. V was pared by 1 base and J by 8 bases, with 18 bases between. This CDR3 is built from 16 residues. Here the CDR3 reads CASSLGAGVSGDIQYF. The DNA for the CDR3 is TGTGCCAGCAGCTTAGGTGCCGGGGTCTCTGGGGACATTCAGTACTTC.

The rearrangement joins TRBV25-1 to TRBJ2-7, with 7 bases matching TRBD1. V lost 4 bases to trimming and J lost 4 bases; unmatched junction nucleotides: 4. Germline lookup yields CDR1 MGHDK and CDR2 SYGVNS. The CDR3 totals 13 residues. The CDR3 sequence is CASSAPTGYEQYF. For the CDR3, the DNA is TGTGCCAGCAGTGCTCCGACAGGGTACGAGCAGTACTTC.

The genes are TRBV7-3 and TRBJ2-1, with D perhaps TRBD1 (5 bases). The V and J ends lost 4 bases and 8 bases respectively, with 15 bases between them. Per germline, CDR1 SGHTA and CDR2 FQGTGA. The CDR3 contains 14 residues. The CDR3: CASSSGWATDEQFF. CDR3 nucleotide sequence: TGTGCCAGCAGCTCAGGGTGGGCGACAGATGAGCAGTTCTTC.

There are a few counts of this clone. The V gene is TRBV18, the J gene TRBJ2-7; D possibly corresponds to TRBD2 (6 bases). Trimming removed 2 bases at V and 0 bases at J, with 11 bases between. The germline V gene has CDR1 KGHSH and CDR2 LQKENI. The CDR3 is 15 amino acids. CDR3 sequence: CASSPDLASSYEQYF. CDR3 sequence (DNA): TGTGCCAGCTCACCAGACCTAGCGAGCTCCTACGAGCAGTACTTC.